This TCR beta chain was recovered during a study of regulatory T cells in long-lasting Graves disease. CDR3-region Arm-PCR and iRepertoire HTBI primers produced the TCR beta libraries. TCRdb re-analysed the multiplex PCR reads in MiXCR, keeping a single row per CDR3 protein. The repertoire holds hundreds of thousands of distinct CDR3 sequences, with approximately 15% as singletons. CDR1 and CDR2 from the germline V gene are KGHDR and SFDVKD. The CDR3 runs to 14 residues. After removal of 8 bases from V and 5 bases from J, the junction contained 1 base not matched to a gene. Notes on this clonotype: Its antigen remains unidentified.

Time point given: newly diagnosed GD, antithyroid drugs for less than 3 months. TCR sequences were obtained from RNA taken from PBMCs. Findings of the study overall: Persistent Graves' patients had lower TCR diversity than newly diagnosed ones. Those with persistent disease had in common more public clonotypes (about 2,700) than new patients (about 970). Because few samples were included, accuracy may have been lower.

Separately, the same data were catalogued under a study of T cells in Graves' hyperthyroidism and ophthalmopathy.

This receptor was obtained from a woman in her 30s with Graves disease. The rearrangement uses TRBV24-1 and TRBJ2-1, with TRBD2 matching over 14 bases. Sequenced material: peripheral blood mononuclear cells (PBMCs), taken at new diagnosis, from a patient treated with antithyroid drugs. The CDR3 loop is CATMGLAGDNEQFF. CDR3 sequence (DNA): TGTGCCACCATGGGACTAGCGGGGGACAATGAGCAGTTCTTC.